The entry below describes one T cell receptor (beta chain). Its antigen is unknown. TCRdb re-derived calls from the RT-PCR reads in MiXCR, one entry per CDR3 protein. The table has over 800,000 distinct CDR3 sequences, 21% seen once. These data come from a study of response to subunit inactivated influenza vaccine. Overall study findings and caveats: A suggestion made by the authors is that each seasonal influenza vaccination recruits few new T cells.

The CDR3 loop spans 14 amino acids. CDR1 DFQATT and CDR2 SNEGSKA come from the germline V gene (reference sequence). J gave up 10 bases and V 0 bases, and 6 bases lay outside the gene matches. The chain is built from TRBV20-1 and TRBJ1-6; 7 bases are a match to TRBD1. The TCR originated in a man aged 50-59 years who received an inactivated influenza vaccine. The specimen was PBMCs from blood, collected 5 days after vaccination. In nucleotides, the CDR3 is TGCAGTGCTAGAGAGGCGACAGGGTTATCACCCCTCCACTTT. Protein: CSAREATGLSPLHF.